The 15 T cell receptor beta chains presented below share a single source sample, sequenced in a study of control samples from healthy donors and cancer patients. The repertoire was sequenced with immunoSEQ multiplex PCR; TCRdb's copy has only in-frame clones and lacks some. The repertoire consists of approximately 150,000 clones, with under 95% occurring once and the leading ten covering 7.1%. Specimen: blood. These receptors all stem from a man between 18 and 35 years old in good health.

The chain recombines TRBV6-6 with TRBJ2-3; 9 positions match TRBD1. The CDR3 loop spans 14 amino acids. V gave up 6 bases and J gave up 8 bases; unmatched junction bases: 9. Germline assignment: CDR1 MNHNY and CDR2 SVGAGI (reference sequence). CDR3 coding DNA: TGTGCCAGCAGAAAACAGGGGGCGAGTGGTACGCAGTATTTT. Translated: CASRKQGASGTQYF.

The chain recombines TRBV28 with TRBJ2-3; 9 bases line up with TRBD2. V trimming: 2 bases; J trimming: 0 bases; junction bases outside the gene matches: 18. Germline CDR1 is MDHEN and CDR2 is SYDVKM. The CDR3 has 21 amino acids. CDR3 amino acids: CASSLSSGERGEPFSTDTQYF. CDR3 DNA sequence: TGTGCCAGCAGTTTAAGTTCGGGGGAGCGGGGGGAACCCTTTAGCACAGATACGCAGTATTTT.

The V and J genes are TRBV19 and TRBJ1-5; D ambiguous. V was cut by 2 bases and J by 1 base, with 9 bases left in between. CDR1 and CDR2 (germline): LNHDA, SQIVND (reference sequence). This CDR3 region has 15 residues. CDR3 residues: CASSISSQSNQPQHF. Here the CDR3 DNA reads TGTGCCAGTAGTATATCCTCACAGAGCAATCAGCCCCAGCATTTT.

The genes are TRBV19 and TRBJ1-2; no clear D. V lost 3 bases and J 5 bases, leaving 7 bases between the germline ends. Germline V gene data show CDR1 as LNHDA and CDR2 as SQIVND (reference sequence). The CDR3 extends over 12 amino acids. The CDR3 loop reads CASSMERYGYTF. The CDR3 DNA is TGTGCCAGTAGTATGGAAAGATATGGCTACACCTTC.

The CDR3 DNA reads TGTGCCTGGAGGAACCCAGGGGGCCTCTACGAGCAGTACTTC. This translates into CAWRNPGGLYEQYF. The chain links TRBV30 to TRBJ2-7; the match to TRBD1 covers 8 bases. This CDR3 region has 14 residues. Trimming at V came to 3 bases and at J to 3 bases, leaving 7 bases not matched to a gene. Per germline, CDR1 GTSNPN and CDR2 SVGIG (reference sequence).

The V gene is TRBV11-3, the J gene TRBJ2-3, with D maybe TRBD1 (7 bases). CDR1 and CDR2 (germline): SGHNT, YENEEA. The CDR3 sequence is 15 residues long. Trimming cost V 5 bases and J 2 bases, with 14 bases left between them. CDR3 coding DNA: TGTGCCAGCAGCCAATCAGGGGGGATCACAGATACGCAGTATTTT. Translation: CASSQSGGITDTQYF.

The genes are TRBV14 and TRBJ1-6; D remains ambiguous. Trimming removed 4 bases at V and 9 bases at J, with 13 bases between. The CDR3 runs 14 residues. Looked up from germline, CDR1 is SGHDN and CDR2 is FVKESK. As DNA, the CDR3 is TGTGCCAGCAGCCCCCCCTTTGGAGGTTCACCCCTCCACTTT. This codes for CASSPPFGGSPLHF.

This chain joins TRBV4-1 and TRBJ2-5, with TRBD2 identical over 7 bases. The trim removed 4 bases at V and 1 base at J, leaving 3 bases unmatched. The CDR3 is 14 residues long. Per the germline V gene, CDR1 is MGHRA and CDR2 is YSYEKL. The CDR3 reads CASSPGLFQETQYF. The CDR3 DNA reads TGCGCCAGCAGCCCGGGACTATTCCAAGAGACCCAGTACTTC.

This chain joins TRBV19 and TRBJ1-1; 7 nucleotides agree with TRBD1. The junction had 12 bases not matched to a gene; V was cut back by 6 bases and J by 8 bases. CDR1 LNHDA and CDR2 SQIVND come from the germline V gene (reference sequence). The CDR3 spans 14 residues. In DNA form, the CDR3 reads TGTGCCAGTAGCACTCCCGGTGGGACAGCCGAAGCTTTCTTT. Translated: CASSTPGGTAEAFF.

The V gene is TRBV4-1, the J gene TRBJ2-1; TRBD2 might be the D (6 bases). Trimming shortened V by 1 base and J by 6 bases, and 16 bases separated the two germline ends. CDR3 length: 16 residues. Germline V gene lookup returns CDR1 MGHRA and CDR2 YSYEKL. The CDR3 coding sequence is TGCGCCAGCAGCCAAGTGTGGGGGGTTACTGGCAATGAGCAGTTCTTC. Its protein product is CASSQVWGVTGNEQFF.

CDR3 coding DNA: TGTGCCAGCAGTGCACCCGGGACCCGAAGAGATGGCTACACCTTC. This sequence encodes CASSAPGTRRDGYTF. The chain employs TRBV27 and TRBJ1-2, with a tentative D call TRBD1 (5 bases). V lost 5 bases, J lost 6 bases, and 19 bases lay in between. CDR1 MNHEY and CDR2 SMNVEV come from the germline V gene (reference sequence). This CDR3 spans 15 amino acids.

This sequence joins TRBV5-1 and TRBJ1-6; TRBD1 matches 9 bases. Germline lookup yields CDR1 SGHRS and CDR2 YFSETQ. The CDR3 covers 18 residues. V lost 3 bases, J lost 5 bases, and 12 bases stayed unmatched. The CDR3 DNA is TGCGCCAGCAGCTGGGGAGGAGGACAGGGGCCCGATAATTCACCCCTCCACTTT. Translation: CASSWGGGQGPDNSPLHF.

The chain recombines TRBV14 with TRBJ2-4; D is perhaps TRBD1 (5 bases). V was clipped by 3 bases and J by 7 bases, with 10 bases between them. CDR3 length: 13 residues. Germline CDR1 and CDR2: SGHDN and FVKESK. CDR3 bases: TGTGCCAGCAGCCAGCAGGGTGGGAACATTCAGTACTTC. Protein product: CASSQQGGNIQYF.

The CDR3 nucleotides read TGTGCCAGCATTAGGACAGGGGGCTATGGCTACACCTTC. It specifies CASIRTGGYGYTF. The chain carries TRBV25-1 and TRBJ1-2, with 10 bases aligning to TRBD1. CDR3 size: 13 residues. Losses at the gene ends were 7 bases for V and 4 bases for J; bases not matched to a gene: 3. CDR1 is MGHDK, CDR2 SYGVNS, per germline.

The chain employs TRBV7-6 and TRBJ2-4; 10 nucleotides align to TRBD2. The V gene's germline CDR1 is SGHVS and CDR2 FNYEAQ. Trimming took 6 bases from V and 1 from J; bases not matched to a gene: 18. CDR3 length: 20 amino acids. This CDR3 reads CASSRDTPGLAIDAKNIQYF. In nucleotides, the CDR3 is TGTGCCAGCAGTCGAGACACTCCGGGACTAGCGATTGATGCCAAAAACATTCAGTACTTC.